Presented here are 30 T cell receptor beta chains from one specimen sequenced in a study of human T cells and chemical hapten exposure (dated by TCRdb to 2020 to 2022). The sample's time point, from its label and the paper: patch test 2, 6 weeks after DPC sensitization. The treatment or condition label on this specimen signifies: therapeutic diphenylcyclopropenone sensitization with weekly scalp DPC. Receptor libraries were prepared by RACE. Sequencing instrument: NextSeq 500. TCRdb ran its own pipeline on the public reads, namely fastp trimming at Q25 and MiXCR clone calling, and kept in-frame beta chains. Merged by CDR3 protein, the rows form single entries marked with the most common genes and DNA. The sample table contains roughly 100,000 distinct CDR3 sequences; only one count was recorded for about 9% of them. Of the sample, 2% to 2.5% is held by the ten largest clones. Material: whole blood, obtained in connection with sensitization to the hapten diphenylcyclopropenone (DPC). The receptors come from a middle-aged woman with alopecia areata. Some clones in this sample may be carry-over from other donors' samples.

This clonotype was found a few times. The CDR3 DNA is TGTGCCAGCAGCTTAGCGGGCCGTCCCCCCTACGAGCAGTACTTC. Translating it yields CASSLAGRPPYEQYF. The rearrangement links TRBV7-2 to TRBJ2-7; D remains ambiguous. Trimming took off 0 bases at V and 2 bases at J, with 11 bases between the two ends. The CDR3 loop spans 15 amino acids. In germline, CDR1 is SGHTA, CDR2 FQGNSA.

This clonotype was found many times. This chain connects TRBV20-1 to TRBJ2-3, with a possible D match to TRBD1 (6 bases). Germline V CDR1 and CDR2: DFQATT, SNEGSKA (reference sequence). Trimming took 1 base from V and 2 from J, leaving 13 bases between them. This CDR3 is built from 15 residues. The CDR3 region has the DNA TGCAGTGCTAGAGCAGGGGCCTCAGTCACAGATACGCAGTATTTT. It specifies CSARAGASVTDTQYF.

This clonotype was observed many times. V and J are TRBV2 and TRBJ1-1, with D perhaps matching TRBD1 (5 bases). From germline, CDR1 is SNHLY and CDR2 FYNNEI. The CDR3 is 13 amino acids. V was pared by 6 bases and J by 4 bases, with 12 bases between. CDR3 DNA sequence: TGTGCCAGCAGGCAGGGTTTGGTCACTGAAGCTTTCTTT. This codes for CASRQGLVTEAFF.

The chain uses TRBV2 and TRBJ2-7; D gene ambiguous. Germline-derived CDR1 and CDR2 are SNHLY and FYNNEI. The V end lost 4 bases, the J end lost 0 bases, and 4 bases lay between the germline ends. CDR3 length: 12 residues. CDR3 nucleotides: TGTGCCAGCAGTGCCGCCTCCTACGAGCAGTACTTC. The encoded protein is CASSAASYEQYF.

In its sample, this clonotype was seen a few times. The chain links TRBV7-9 to TRBJ2-1; 14 nucleotides align to TRBD2. The CDR3 contains 18 residues. Per the germline V gene, CDR1 is SEHNR and CDR2 is FQNEAQ (reference sequence). The J segment lost 3 bases and the V segment lost 0 bases, leaving 4 bases of the junction unmatched. CDR3 DNA: TGTGCCAGCAGCTTAGCTAGGGGGACTAGCGGGAGCTACAATGAGCAGTTCTTC. Its translation: CASSLARGTSGSYNEQFF.

This clonotype was counted at least ten times. The V call is TRBV12-3 or TRBV12-4, the J call TRBJ2-1, with 9 positions matching TRBD2. V dropped 3 bases and J dropped 4; count of bases not matched to a gene: 10. There are 17 residues in the CDR3. DNA of the CDR3: TGTGCCAGCAGTTTGGTAAAGCGGGAGGCCCGGTACAATGAGCAGTTCTTC. This translates into CASSLVKREARYNEQFF.

The CDR3, as DNA: TGTGCCAGCAGTACGACGGATAGCAATCAGCCCCAGCATTTT. This gives the protein CASSTTDSNQPQHF. The V gene is TRBV6-5, the J gene TRBJ1-5; D not resolved. With 5 bases removed from V and 0 bases from J, the gap between germline ends came to 8 bases. The CDR3 is 14 amino acids. Germline CDR1 and CDR2: MNHEY and SVGAGI.

This clonotype has a count of ten or more. This chain uses TRBV12-3 or TRBV12-4 with TRBJ1-2, with D possibly matching TRBD1 (6 bases). The CDR3 runs to 17 residues. Trimming stripped 6 bases from V and 7 bases from J, with 27 bases between. The CDR3 DNA is TGTGCCAGCAGAAAATTTGGCCCCCGGGACAAAGGAAGTGGCTACACCTTC. Translating gives CASRKFGPRDKGSGYTF.

This clonotype has a handful of counts. The chain couples TRBV18 to TRBJ2-1; D gene ambiguous. Germline CDR1 reads KGHSH; CDR2 reads LQKENI. V was shortened by 0 bases and J by 8 bases, with 8 bases between the two germline ends. The CDR3 spans 13 residues. DNA for the CDR3: TGTGCCAGCTCACCACCAGTTGGTCATGAGCAGTTCTTC. As protein: CASSPPVGHEQFF.

At least ten counts were recorded for this clonotype. V gene TRBV4-2 combines with J gene TRBJ1-4; 8 nucleotides match TRBD1. CDR3 length equals 15 residues. Per the germline V gene, CDR1 is LGHNA and CDR2 is YNFKEQ. The junction had 6 bases not matched to a gene; V was cut back by 2 bases and J by 7 bases. CDR3 sequence: CASSQSGTGGEKLFF. CDR3 coding DNA: TGTGCCAGCAGCCAATCCGGGACAGGAGGTGAAAAACTGTTTTTT.

The genes are TRBV9 and TRBJ2-7; D is perhaps TRBD1 or TRBD2 (6 bases each). V was trimmed by 1 base and J by 5 bases, leaving 13 bases between them. The length of the CDR3 is 14 residues. Looked up from germline, CDR1 is SGDLS and CDR2 is YYNGEE. The CDR3 DNA reads as TGTGCCAGCAGCGTAAGCCCTAGGGGGGACGAGCAGTACTTC. It specifies CASSVSPRGDEQYF.

This clonotype was observed many times. The chain couples TRBV7-9 to TRBJ2-5, with D possibly matching TRBD2 (6 bases). From germline, CDR1 is SEHNR and CDR2 FQNEAQ (reference sequence). CDR3 length: 15 amino acids. Trimming took off 5 bases at V and 6 bases at J, with 19 bases between the two ends. The CDR3 DNA is TGTGCCAGCAGCAAAGTAGTCGGGAGATGGCAGACCCAGTACTTC. Translation gives CASSKVVGRWQTQYF.

This clonotype was seen at least ten times. This sequence joins TRBV2 and TRBJ2-3, with 11 positions matching TRBD2. Germline values: CDR1 SNHLY, CDR2 FYNNEI. V was clipped by 6 bases and J by 10 bases; unmatched bases: 12. The CDR3 is made up of 15 amino acids. CDR3 bases: TGTGCCAGCAGGGTAGCGGGAGGGCCGGGGCCTCCGCAGTATTTT. Amino acids: CASRVAGGPGPPQYF.

In this sample, this clonotype turned up many times. The V and J genes are TRBV28 and TRBJ2-1, with 10 bases matching TRBD2. This CDR3 spans 16 amino acids. Looked up from germline, CDR1 is MDHEN and CDR2 is SYDVKM. V lost 5 bases, J lost 4 bases, and 8 bases stayed unmatched. CDR3 coding DNA: TGTGCCAGCAGTCCAAGCGGGGGGGACAGGTACAATGAGCAGTTCTTC. Encoded protein: CASSPSGGDRYNEQFF.

In its sample, this clonotype was seen a few times. The chain carries TRBV7-9 and TRBJ1-6; 8 nucleotides match TRBD1. Trimming removed 8 bases from V and 7 bases from J; junction bases left unmatched: 10. Germline values: CDR1 SEHNR, CDR2 FQNEAQ (reference sequence). CDR3 length: 15 amino acids. As DNA, the CDR3 is TGTGCCAGCCGGACAGGGAGTGCAAAGAATTCACCCCTCCACTTT. Translating gives CASRTGSAKNSPLHF. The variable domain in full, completed from reference TRBV7-9 and TRBJ1-6, reads DTGVSQNPRHKITKRGQNVTFRCDPISEHNRLYWYRQTLGQGPEFLTYFQNEAQLEKSRLLSDRFSAERPKGSFSTLEIQRTEQGDSAMYLCASRTGSAKNSPLHFGNGTRLTVT.

This clonotype occurred many times. The genes are TRBV5-5 and TRBJ2-7, with D perhaps matching TRBD2 (6 bases). CDR3 size: 17 residues. Trimming removed 0 bases from V and 0 bases from J, with 16 bases in between. CDR1 is SGHKS and CDR2 is YYEKEE in the germline V gene (reference sequence). The chain's CDR3 is CASSLELAARSSYEQYF. DNA for the CDR3: TGTGCCAGCAGCTTGGAGTTAGCGGCCAGGAGCTCCTACGAGCAGTACTTC.

The CDR3 loop reads CATSDPTSVEQFF. The CDR3 nucleotides are TGTGCCACCAGTGACCCGACTAGTGTTGAGCAGTTCTTC. This chain links TRBV24-1 with TRBJ2-1; D might be TRBD2 (6 bases). The V end lost 4 bases, the J end lost 9 bases, and 12 bases lay between the germline ends. The CDR3 has 13 residues. Germline V gene lookup returns CDR1 KGHDR and CDR2 SFDVKD.

The table lists this clonotype with many counts. The J gene is TRBJ2-2, the V gene TRBV24-1, with 14 bases fitting TRBD2. V was pared by 10 bases and J by 0 bases, with 3 bases of the junction left unmatched. Germline V gene sequence: CDR1 KGHDR, CDR2 SFDVKD. The CDR3 has 16 amino acids. CDR3 sequence (DNA): TGTGCCACGGGGACTAGCGGGAGCCCGAACACCGGGGAGCTGTTTTTT. Translated, it gives CATGTSGSPNTGELFF.

The rearrangement uses TRBV10-3 and TRBJ2-1; TRBD1 matches 10 bases. The germline V gene encodes CDR1 ENHRY and CDR2 SYGVKD. The CDR3 extends over 14 amino acids. V lost 8 bases and J lost 6; bases outside the gene matches: 7. The CDR3 region has the DNA TGTGCCATCCGGGGACAGGGGTTGGGCAATGAGCAGTTCTTC. This sequence encodes CAIRGQGLGNEQFF.

The count of this clonotype is one. This chain joins TRBV28 and TRBJ1-1, with unresolved D. Germline V gene sequence: CDR1 MDHEN, CDR2 SYDVKM. This CDR3 is built from 12 residues. Trimming stripped 7 bases from V and 11 bases from J, with 17 bases between. The chain's CDR3 is CASTRLGSVAFF. CDR3 sequence (DNA): TGTGCCAGCACCCGGCTGGGATCGGTCGCTTTCTTT. Together with reference TRBV28 and TRBJ1-1, the CDR3 gives the full variable domain: DVKVTQSSRYLVKRTGEKVFLECVQDMDHENMFWYRQDPGLGLRLIYFSYDVKMKEKGDIPEGYSVSREKKERFSLILESASTNQTSMYLCASTRLGSVAFFGQGTRLTVV.

At least ten counts were recorded for this clonotype. The chain combines TRBV5-1 with TRBJ2-2; D gene ambiguous. This CDR3 has 16 amino acids. The ends were cut back, 0 bases at V and 2 bases at J, with 11 bases in the middle. Germline CDR1 is SGHRS and CDR2 is YFSETQ. DNA of the CDR3: TGCGCCAGCAGCTTGGCCGGGCGGTTAAACACCGGGGAGCTGTTTTTT. As protein: CASSLAGRLNTGELFF.

This clonotype turned up a few times. The CDR3 DNA follows: TGCAGCGTTGTCGGCCAGAATGAAGCTTTCTTT. Its protein product is CSVVGQNEAFF. V is TRBV29-1 and J is TRBJ1-1; D remains unclear. Germline CDR1 and CDR2: SQVTM and ANQGSEA. CDR3 length: 11 residues. V was pared by 4 bases and J by 7 bases, with 10 bases between.

This clonotype was observed at least ten times. The CDR3 sequence: CASSQDGGNYNEQFF. The CDR3 DNA reads as TGCGCCAGCAGCCAGGATGGGGGGAACTACAATGAGCAGTTCTTC. The rearrangement uses TRBV4-3 and TRBJ2-1, with D possibly matching TRBD2 (6 bases). Germline V gives CDR1 LGHNA, CDR2 YSLEER. There are 15 residues in the CDR3. Trimming shortened V by 3 bases and J by 3 bases, and 12 bases separated the two germline ends.

Here the CDR3 DNA reads TGTGCCAGCACCCTCTACCCGGCAGGGAACACCGGGGAGCTGTTTTTT. Translating gives CASTLYPAGNTGELFF. This rearrangement joins TRBV11-2 to TRBJ2-2; D is unresolved. Trimming cost V 7 bases and J 1 base, with 16 bases left between them. The CDR3 sequence is 16 residues long. Germline assignment: CDR1 SGHAT and CDR2 FQNNGV.

The V call is TRBV11-2, the J call TRBJ1-1; D call uncertain. CDR3 size: 13 residues. Trimming removed 4 bases at V and 1 base at J, with 7 bases between. Germline CDR1 and CDR2: SGHAT and FQNNGV. The CDR3 DNA reads TGTGCCAGCAGCTCAACAGCGAACACTGAAGCTTTCTTT. Protein sequence: CASSSTANTEAFF.

The V gene is TRBV4-3, the J gene TRBJ2-7; 7 positions match TRBD1. Germline V lookup: CDR1 LGHNA, CDR2 YSLEER. Trimming cost V 1 base and J 5 bases; bases outside gene matches: 8. The length of the CDR3 is 15 residues. The CDR3 loop is CASSQGRTGPNEQYF. The CDR3 DNA reads TGCGCCAGCAGCCAAGGGAGGACAGGTCCCAACGAGCAGTACTTC.

This clonotype has only a few counts. V usage is TRBV27 and J usage is TRBJ2-5; D tentatively fits TRBD1 or TRBD2 (5 bases each). The CDR3 loop spans 14 amino acids. Germline-derived CDR1 and CDR2 are MNHEY and SMNVEV (reference sequence). V lost 6 bases and J 4 bases, leaving 15 bases between the germline ends. CDR3 sequence reads: CASSRPGRGETQYF. The CDR3 DNA reads TGTGCCAGCAGCCGCCCGGGACGGGGAGAGACCCAGTACTTC.

The V gene is TRBV7-9, the J gene TRBJ2-1, with 8 bases lining up with TRBD1. The CDR3 is made up of 14 amino acids. Per germline, CDR1 SEHNR and CDR2 FQNEAQ (reference sequence). With V trimmed by 5 bases and J by 7 bases, 7 bases remained unmatched. The CDR3 region has the DNA TGTGCCAGCAGCCAGGGGGCCTCGGGAAATGAGCAGTTCTTC. This codes for CASSQGASGNEQFF.

This clonotype has a count of ten or more. This sequence joins TRBV18 and TRBJ1-1; TRBD1 agrees at 7 bases. V trimming: 3 bases; J trimming: 4 bases; junction bases outside the gene matches: 8. The V gene's germline CDR1 is KGHSH and CDR2 LQKENI. The CDR3 sequence is 15 residues long. CDR3 region: CASSPNRGIGTEAFF. DNA for the CDR3: TGTGCCAGCTCACCGAACAGGGGCATAGGCACTGAAGCTTTCTTT.

The chain employs TRBV9 and TRBJ2-3, with a possible D match to TRBD2 (6 bases). This CDR3 spans 14 amino acids. From germline, CDR1 is SGDLS and CDR2 YYNGEE. Trimming removed 3 bases from V and 2 bases from J, with 10 bases in between. CDR3 region: CASSGSGYTDTQYF. The CDR3 DNA is TGTGCCAGCAGCGGTAGCGGATACACAGATACGCAGTATTTT.